Presented here are 27 T cell receptor beta chains from one specimen sequenced in a study of T cell responses to AZD1222 COVID-19 vaccine. Sequenced by immunoSEQ multiplex PCR; TCRdb stores in-frame clones only, minus some. The sample has fewer than 150,000 clones, approximately 86% seen once. Source: peripheral blood, taken on day 0 of AZD1222 vaccination. These receptors all come from an adult in good health.

The chain uses TRBV5-1 and TRBJ2-1; no clear D gene. Looked up from germline, CDR1 is SGHRS and CDR2 is YFSETQ. V was pared by 4 bases and J by 6 bases, with 17 bases between. The CDR3 contains 15 residues. CDR3 loop: CASSPRAGATNEQFF. CDR3 nucleotide sequence: TGCGCCAGCAGCCCCCGGGCCGGCGCGACCAATGAGCAGTTCTTC. Drawing the rest from reference TRBV5-1 and TRBJ2-1, the complete variable domain is KAGVTQTPRYLIKTRGQQVTLSCSPISGHRSVSWYQQTPGQGLQFLFEYFSETQRNKGNFPGRFSGRQFSNSRSEMNVSTLELGDSALYLCASSPRAGATNEQFFGPGTRLTVL.

The genes are TRBV5-4 and TRBJ1-2; the D is unclear. With 4 bases removed from V and 4 bases from J, the gap between germline ends came to 14 bases. CDR1 SGHNT and CDR2 YYREEE come from the germline V gene (reference sequence). The CDR3 covers 14 residues. CDR3 sequence (DNA): TGTGCCAGCAGCGCCCGGTGGACCACCTATGGCTACACCTTC. This sequence encodes CASSARWTTYGYTF. The complete variable domain, with remaining parts taken from reference TRBV5-4 and TRBJ1-2, reads ETGVTQSPTHLIKTRGQQVTLRCSSQSGHNTVSWYQQALGQGPQFIFQYYREEENGRGNFPPRFSGLQFPNYSSELNVNALELDDSALYLCASSARWTTYGYTFGSGTRLTVV.

The genes are TRBV29-1 and TRBJ1-1; D might be TRBD1 (5 bases). This CDR3 has 16 amino acids. Germline V gives CDR1 SQVTM, CDR2 ANQGSEA. Trimming stripped 2 bases from V and 5 bases from J, with 21 bases between. CDR3 nucleotide sequence: TGCAGCGTTGAAATCGGGGCAGGGAGATGGGGTACTGAAGCTTTCTTT. Its translation: CSVEIGAGRWGTEAFF.

CDR3 region: CASKELGLAKNIQYF. The CDR3 nucleotides read TGTGCCAGTAAGGAGCTAGGACTAGCCAAAAACATTCAGTACTTC. The chain joins TRBV19 to TRBJ2-4, with TRBD2 as a possible D gene (5 bases). CDR1 is LNHDA and CDR2 is SQIVND in the germline V gene (reference sequence). V was pared by 7 bases and J by 0 bases, with 13 bases between. There are 15 residues in the CDR3.

This sequence joins TRBV4-3 and TRBJ1-2; TRBD1 might be the D (5 bases). The V gene's germline CDR1 is LGHNA and CDR2 YSLEER. This CDR3 is built from 15 residues. With 3 bases removed from V and 8 bases from J, the gap between germline ends came to 19 bases. The DNA for the CDR3 is TGCGCCAGCAGCCACCTCTCAGACAGTTACTGGGGCTACACCTTC. As protein: CASSHLSDSYWGYTF.

Only a few counts were recorded for this clone. The chain is built from TRBV28 and TRBJ1-2; 12 nucleotides align to TRBD1. With 5 bases clipped from V and 8 bases from J, the junction kept 12 bases outside the gene matches. Looked up from germline, CDR1 is MDHEN and CDR2 is SYDVKM. The CDR3 runs 16 residues. CDR3 nucleotides: TGTGCCAGCAGTCGGAGGGACAGGGGGCCGACAAAAGGCTACACCTTC. This codes for CASSRRDRGPTKGYTF.

The chain employs TRBV21-1 and TRBJ1-1. TRBV21-1 constitutes a pseudogene. The CDR3 has 16 amino acids. Here the CDR3 reads CASSATSGFGGTEAFF. As DNA, the CDR3 is TGTGCCAGCAGCGCGACGTCGGGTTTCGGAGGCACTGAAGCTTTCTTT.

CDR3 coding DNA: TGTGCCAGCAGTATAAAGGGGCCATGGGCAGCCAACGCCTTTAGGATGGCCCTCCACTTT. Protein product: CASSIKGPWAANAFRMALHF. The chain carries TRBV28 and TRBJ1-6; a weak D match, TRBD1 (5 bases). Trimming shortened V by 5 bases and J by 14 bases, and 37 bases separated the two germline ends. The CDR3 spans 20 residues. In germline, CDR1 is MDHEN, CDR2 SYDVKM.

The sample holds one count of this clone. The rearrangement joins TRBV10-3 to TRBJ1-2, with D unresolved. V was pared by 2 bases and J by 5 bases, with 12 bases between. In germline, CDR1 is ENHRY, CDR2 SYGVKD. CDR3 length: 14 residues. The CDR3 loop reads CAISEGNRLYGYTF. CDR3 DNA sequence: TGTGCCATCAGTGAGGGGAATCGGTTGTATGGCTACACCTTC.

The chain is built from TRBV6-2 or TRBV6-3 and TRBJ1-5, with D possibly matching TRBD1 (5 bases). Trimming removed 5 bases from V and 6 bases from J, with 17 bases in between. The germline gives CDR1 MNHEY, CDR2 SVGEGT. The CDR3 runs to 15 residues. The CDR3 region is CASSGIRVGSQPQHF. In nucleotides, the CDR3 is TGTGCCAGCAGTGGTATCAGGGTCGGGAGTCAGCCCCAGCATTTT.

A few counts support this clone. The chain is built from TRBV6-2 or TRBV6-3 and TRBJ2-7; TRBD1 matches 9 bases. Germline V lookup: CDR1 MNHEY, CDR2 SVGEGT. V shed 6 bases and J 2 bases; nucleotides not matched to a gene: 2. CDR3 length equals 13 residues. CDR3 DNA sequence: TGTGCCAGCAGCAGGACAGGGGCCTACGAGCAGTACTTC. As protein: CASSRTGAYEQYF.

V gene TRBV6-2 or TRBV6-3 combines with J gene TRBJ2-7, with D maybe TRBD2 (6 bases). Germline lookup yields CDR1 MNHEY and CDR2 SVGEGT. Deletions cut 4 bases from V and 0 bases from J, with 13 bases between. The length of the CDR3 is 15 residues. The CDR3 DNA follows: TGTGCCAGCAGTTCCCCTTTGGGGGGCTCCTACGAGCAGTACTTC. This translates into CASSSPLGGSYEQYF.

This sequence joins TRBV5-8 and TRBJ2-7; TRBD2 matches at 7 bases. The CDR3 covers 15 residues. V lost 2 bases, J lost 6 bases, and 11 bases stayed unmatched. Germline loops: CDR1 SGHTS, CDR2 YDEGEE. Written as DNA, the CDR3 is TGTGCCAGCAGCTTTCGCCCCGGGGGAGGGAGCGAGCAGTACTTC. It yields the protein CASSFRPGGGSEQYF.

The chain joins TRBV5-1 to TRBJ2-2; D might be TRBD1 or TRBD2, each matching 6 bases. The ends were cut back, 4 bases at V and 1 base at J, with 17 bases in the middle. Germline V gene sequence: CDR1 SGHRS, CDR2 YFSETQ. The CDR3 consists of 17 residues. Here the CDR3 DNA reads TGCGCCAGCAGCCACCAGGGGCGGGGCCTGAACACCGGGGAGCTGTTTTTT. It specifies CASSHQGRGLNTGELFF. Together with reference TRBV5-1 and TRBJ2-2, the CDR3 gives the full variable domain: KAGVTQTPRYLIKTRGQQVTLSCSPISGHRSVSWYQQTPGQGLQFLFEYFSETQRNKGNFPGRFSGRQFSNSRSEMNVSTLELGDSALYLCASSHQGRGLNTGELFFGEGSRLTVL.

The J gene is TRBJ2-7, the V gene TRBV27, with a possible D match to TRBD1 (5 bases). The CDR3 has 21 residues. V lost 3 bases and J lost 1, with 31 bases in between. The V gene's germline CDR1 is MNHEY and CDR2 SMNVEV (reference sequence). In nucleotides, the CDR3 is TGTGCCAGCAGTTTCTCGGGCTCGCAGGGAACGGGCGTTGCGAAGTCCTACGAGCAGTACTTC. Translating gives CASSFSGSQGTGVAKSYEQYF.

This chain links TRBV25-1 with TRBJ2-7; D is possibly TRBD1 (6 bases). The CDR3 is 13 amino acids. Trimming shortened V by 4 bases and J by 3 bases, and 10 bases separated the two germline ends. Looked up from germline, CDR1 is MGHDK and CDR2 is SYGVNS. Here the CDR3 reads CASSADSLYEQYF. CDR3 nucleotides: TGTGCCAGCAGTGCGGACAGCCTCTACGAGCAGTACTTC.

The chain carries TRBV7-2 and TRBJ2-1, with 9 bases lining up with TRBD2. V lost 0 bases, J lost 0 bases, and 0 bases stayed unmatched. Germline V CDR1 and CDR2: SGHTA, FQGNSA. This CDR3 contains 16 residues. CDR3 residues: CASSLASGSSYNEQFF. The CDR3 region has the DNA TGTGCCAGCAGCTTAGCTAGCGGGAGCTCCTACAATGAGCAGTTCTTC.

CDR3 nucleotide sequence: TGTGCCAGCAGCTTAGGCGGACAGAGGAACGAAAAACTGTTTTTT. It yields the protein CASSLGGQRNEKLFF. The chain is built from TRBV7-6 and TRBJ1-4; weak D call: TRBD1 (6 bases). The V gene lost 1 base and the J gene lost 8 bases, with 14 bases spanning the gap. This CDR3 contains 15 residues. Germline CDR1 SGHVS, CDR2 FNYEAQ.

This clone was observed once. This sequence joins TRBV4-1 and TRBJ1-2, with D uncertain. V was cut by 0 bases and J by 4 bases, with 15 bases left in between. CDR3 size: 16 residues. The V gene's germline CDR1 is MGHRA and CDR2 YSYEKL. This CDR3 is CASSQDPEEGIYGYTF. In DNA, the CDR3 is TGCGCCAGCAGCCAAGATCCCGAGGAAGGGATCTATGGCTACACCTTC.

This clone was found once. This sequence joins TRBV5-4 and TRBJ2-5; the D gene is possibly TRBD1 (5 bases). The CDR3 contains 16 residues. Germline V lookup: CDR1 SGHNT, CDR2 YYREEE (reference sequence). Trimming pared 0 bases from V and 4 bases from J, leaving 16 bases between. In nucleotides, the CDR3 is TGTGCCAGCAGCTTGGGGGTTTCAGGGTCGGGAGAGACCCAGTACTTC. It is translated as CASSLGVSGSGETQYF.

This sequence joins TRBV7-2 and TRBJ1-4; 8 nucleotides match TRBD1. The trim removed 5 bases at V and 7 bases at J, leaving 9 bases unmatched. Germline CDR1 and CDR2: SGHTA and FQGNSA. The length of the CDR3 is 15 residues. CDR3 amino acids: CASSLWTGSGEKLFF. Written as DNA, the CDR3 is TGTGCCAGCAGCCTTTGGACAGGGTCGGGTGAAAAACTGTTTTTT. Supplemented by reference TRBV7-2 and TRBJ1-4, the full variable domain reads GAGVSQSPSNKVTEKGKDVELRCDPISGHTALYWYRQSLGQGLEFLIYFQGNSAPDKSGLPSDRFSAERTGGSVSTLTIQRTQQEDSAVYLCASSLWTGSGEKLFFGSGTQLSVL.

This sequence joins TRBV4-3 and TRBJ2-1; 13 bases line up with TRBD2. Looked up from germline, CDR1 is LGHNA and CDR2 is YSLEER. The CDR3 loop spans 18 amino acids. Trimming at V came to 1 base and at J to 2 bases, leaving 5 bases not matched to a gene. Written as DNA, the CDR3 is TGCGCCAGCAGCCAAGGACTAGCGGGAGGAGGTGCCTACAATGAGCAGTTCTTC. Its translation: CASSQGLAGGGAYNEQFF.

The chain recombines TRBV7-3 with TRBJ2-3; D call uncertain. The germline V gene encodes CDR1 SGHTA and CDR2 FQGTGA. The CDR3 totals 12 residues. Trimming left V 5 bases short and J 6 bases short, with 9 bases between. CDR3 in amino acids: CASSPGADTQYF. CDR3 DNA sequence: TGTGCCAGCAGCCCAGGAGCCGATACGCAGTATTTT. Full variable domain (remainder filled in from reference TRBV7-3 and TRBJ2-3): GAGVSQTPSNKVTEKGKYVELRCDPISGHTALYWYRQSLGQGPEFLIYFQGTGAADDSGLPNDRFFAVRPEGSVSTLKIQRTERGDSAVYLCASSPGADTQYFGPGTRLTVL.

By its share, this clone is medium-sized. The chain is built from TRBV7-2 and TRBJ2-2; 12 positions match TRBD2. The CDR3 has 16 amino acids. V lost 5 bases and J lost 9; bases outside the gene matches: 10. Germline assignment: CDR1 SGHTA and CDR2 FQGNSA. The CDR3 spells CASSLLLAGGVRELFF. The CDR3 DNA follows: TGTGCCAGCAGCCTCCTACTAGCGGGAGGTGTAAGGGAGCTGTTTTTT. Together with reference TRBV7-2 and TRBJ2-2, the CDR3 gives the full variable domain: GAGVSQSPSNKVTEKGKDVELRCDPISGHTALYWYRQSLGQGLEFLIYFQGNSAPDKSGLPSDRFSAERTGGSVSTLTIQRTQQEDSAVYLCASSLLLAGGVRELFFGEGSRLTVL.

The CDR3 bases are TGTGCCAGCAGCGCATACAACACAGATACGCAGTATTTT. It encodes CASSAYNTDTQYF. The chain recombines TRBV7-2 with TRBJ2-3; unclear D gene. Between the trimmed V and J ends, which lost 5 bases and 2 bases, there was a span of 8 bases. The CDR3 consists of 13 residues. In germline, CDR1 is SGHTA, CDR2 FQGNSA.

The V gene is TRBV30, the J gene TRBJ2-7, with 10 nucleotides matching TRBD1. The CDR3 is made up of 14 amino acids. V dropped 3 bases and J dropped 3; count of bases not matched to a gene: 5. Germline assignment: CDR1 GTSNPN and CDR2 SVGIG (reference sequence). For the CDR3, the DNA is TGTGCCTGGAGGGCCCGGGACAGGGGCTACGAGCAGTACTTC. The encoded protein is CAWRARDRGYEQYF.

The chain links TRBV21-1 to TRBJ1-3; TRBD1 is the table's D call, not checked against the DNA. TRBV21-1 is termed a pseudogene. There are 19 residues in the CDR3. Here the CDR3 reads CASSQYRSLFAGAGNTIYF. The CDR3 coding sequence is TGTGCCAGCAGCCAATACAGGTCGTTGTTCGCCGGCGCTGGAAACACCATATATTTT.